Below, 2 T cell receptor beta chains from the same sample are listed, as sequenced in a study of control samples from healthy donors and cancer patients. Here immunoSEQ multiplex PCR was the method, and the copy in TCRdb shows in-frame clones only, minus some. The sample comprises some 120,000 clones, about 89% of which are singletons, and around 3% rests with the top ten. The material sequenced was blood. These receptors were collected from a man aged 55 to 70 in good health.

The chain employs TRBV7-3 and TRBJ2-6; the match to TRBD1 covers 7 bases. After removal of 5 bases from V and 2 bases from J, the junction contained 3 bases not matched to a gene. The CDR3 is made up of 15 amino acids. Germline V CDR1 and CDR2: SGHTA, FQGTGA. The chain's CDR3 is CASSAQGAGANVLTF. The CDR3 nucleotides are TGTGCCAGCAGCGCCCAGGGGGCTGGGGCCAACGTCCTGACTTTC.

The chain has TRBV6-5 and TRBJ1-5, with a tentative D call TRBD1 (5 bases). Per the germline V gene, CDR1 is MNHEY and CDR2 is SVGAGI. V was trimmed by 5 bases and J by 3 bases, leaving 14 bases between them. The CDR3 extends over 15 amino acids. The CDR3 DNA reads as TGTGCCAGCAGTCTAACAGGTCTGCCCAATCAGCCCCAGCATTTT. Translating gives CASSLTGLPNQPQHF.